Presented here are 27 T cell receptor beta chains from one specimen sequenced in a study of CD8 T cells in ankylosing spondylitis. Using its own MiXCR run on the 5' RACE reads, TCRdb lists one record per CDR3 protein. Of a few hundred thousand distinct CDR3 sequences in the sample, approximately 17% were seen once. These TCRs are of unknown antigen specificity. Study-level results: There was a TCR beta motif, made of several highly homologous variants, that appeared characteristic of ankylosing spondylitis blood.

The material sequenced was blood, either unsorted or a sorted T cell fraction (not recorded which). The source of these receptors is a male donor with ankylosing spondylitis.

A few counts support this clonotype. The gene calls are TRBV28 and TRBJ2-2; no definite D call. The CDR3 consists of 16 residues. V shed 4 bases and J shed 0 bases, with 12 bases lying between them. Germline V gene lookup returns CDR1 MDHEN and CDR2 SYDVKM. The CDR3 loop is CASSYPRPANTGELFF. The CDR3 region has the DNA TGTGCCAGCAGTTACCCTCGACCCGCGAACACCGGGGAGCTGTTTTTT.

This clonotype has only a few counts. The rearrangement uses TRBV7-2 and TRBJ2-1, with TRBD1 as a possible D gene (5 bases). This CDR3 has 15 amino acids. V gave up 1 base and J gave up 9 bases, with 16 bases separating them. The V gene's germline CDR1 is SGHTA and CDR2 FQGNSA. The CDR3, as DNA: TGTGCCAGCAGCTTAGTAAATACAGGCGGTAGTGAGCAGTTCTTC. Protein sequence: CASSLVNTGGSEQFF.

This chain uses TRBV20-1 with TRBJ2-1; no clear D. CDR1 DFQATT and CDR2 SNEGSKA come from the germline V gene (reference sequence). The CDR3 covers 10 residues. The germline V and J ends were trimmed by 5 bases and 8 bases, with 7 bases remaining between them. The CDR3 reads CSAFLYEQFF. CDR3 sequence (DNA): TGCAGTGCTTTTCTGTATGAGCAGTTCTTC.

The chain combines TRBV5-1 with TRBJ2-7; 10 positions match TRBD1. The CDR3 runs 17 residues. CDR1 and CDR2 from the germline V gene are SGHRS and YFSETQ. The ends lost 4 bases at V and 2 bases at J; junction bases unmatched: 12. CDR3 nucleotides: TGCGCCAGCAGCCTAAACCGACAGGGGGCGCAACCCTACGAGCAGTACTTC. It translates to CASSLNRQGAQPYEQYF.

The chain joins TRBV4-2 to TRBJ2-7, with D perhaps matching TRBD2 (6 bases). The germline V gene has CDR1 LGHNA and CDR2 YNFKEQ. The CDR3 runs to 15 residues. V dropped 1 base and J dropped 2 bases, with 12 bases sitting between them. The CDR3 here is CASSQGDLETYEQYF. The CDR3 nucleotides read TGTGCCAGCAGCCAAGGGGACTTGGAAACCTACGAGCAGTACTTC.

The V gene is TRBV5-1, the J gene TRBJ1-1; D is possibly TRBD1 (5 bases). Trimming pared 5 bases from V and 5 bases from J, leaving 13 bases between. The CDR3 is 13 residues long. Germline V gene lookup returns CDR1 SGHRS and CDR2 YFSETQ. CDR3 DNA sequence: TGCGCCAGCAGTCACGGGGGGGGGACTGAAGCTTTCTTT. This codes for CASSHGGGTEAFF.

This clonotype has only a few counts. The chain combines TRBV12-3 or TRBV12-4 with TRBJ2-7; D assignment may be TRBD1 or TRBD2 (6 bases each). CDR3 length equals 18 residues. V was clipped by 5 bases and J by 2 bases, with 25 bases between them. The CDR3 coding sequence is TGTGCCAGCAGTCCCTCGGGGGCTGTACTAGGAGCCCCCTACGAGCAGTACTTC. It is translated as CASSPSGAVLGAPYEQYF.

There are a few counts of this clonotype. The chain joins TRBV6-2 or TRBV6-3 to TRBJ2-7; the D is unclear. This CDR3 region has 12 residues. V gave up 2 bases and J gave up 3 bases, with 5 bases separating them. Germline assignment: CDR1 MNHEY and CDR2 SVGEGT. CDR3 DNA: TGTGCCAGCAGTTACGTGTACTACGAGCAGTACTTC. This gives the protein CASSYVYYEQYF.

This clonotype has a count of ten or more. The CDR3 DNA follows: TGTGCCAGCAGTTACTTCACCGAGCAGTACTTC. Translating gives CASSYFTEQYF. The genes are TRBV6-2 or TRBV6-3 and TRBJ2-7; unclear D gene. CDR3 length: 11 amino acids. Between the trimmed V and J ends, which lost 1 base and 6 bases, there was a span of 4 bases. Germline V CDR1 and CDR2: MNHEY, SVGEGT.

As DNA, the CDR3 is TGTGCCAGCAGCCTCTATCGCTATGTCGAGCAGTACTTC. The encoded protein is CASSLYRYVEQYF. The gene calls are TRBV5-6 and TRBJ2-7, with D hard to call. V shed 4 bases and J shed 6 bases, with 14 bases lying between them. Germline-derived CDR1 and CDR2 are SGHDT and YYEEEE. The CDR3 is 13 residues long.

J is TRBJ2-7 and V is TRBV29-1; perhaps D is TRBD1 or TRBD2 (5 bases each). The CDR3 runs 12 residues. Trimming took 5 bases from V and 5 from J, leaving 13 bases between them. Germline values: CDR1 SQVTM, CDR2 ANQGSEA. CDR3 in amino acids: CSVRGTTHEQYF. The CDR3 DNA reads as TGCAGCGTTCGGGGCACGACCCACGAGCAGTACTTC.

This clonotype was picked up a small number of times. The CDR3 protein is CSATKFDYYEQYF. The DNA of the CDR3 is TGCAGTGCTACCAAATTTGATTACTACGAGCAGTACTTC. J is TRBJ2-7 and V is TRBV20-1; D is ambiguous. Germline CDR1 reads DFQATT; CDR2 reads SNEGSKA (reference sequence). V lost 4 bases to trimming and J lost 3 bases, with 13 bases between them. The length of the CDR3 is 13 residues.

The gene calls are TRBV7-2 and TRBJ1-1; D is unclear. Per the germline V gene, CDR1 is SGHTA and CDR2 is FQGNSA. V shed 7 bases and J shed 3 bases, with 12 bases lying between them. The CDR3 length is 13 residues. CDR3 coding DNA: TGTGCCAGCAACAACTTTCTTGACACTGAAGCTTTCTTT. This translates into CASNNFLDTEAFF.

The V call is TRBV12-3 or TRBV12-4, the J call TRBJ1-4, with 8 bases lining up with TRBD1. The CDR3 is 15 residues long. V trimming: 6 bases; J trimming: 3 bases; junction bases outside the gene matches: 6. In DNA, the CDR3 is TGTGCCAGCAGGGCGCCACAGGGGGCTAATGAAAAACTGTTTTTT. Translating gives CASRAPQGANEKLFF.

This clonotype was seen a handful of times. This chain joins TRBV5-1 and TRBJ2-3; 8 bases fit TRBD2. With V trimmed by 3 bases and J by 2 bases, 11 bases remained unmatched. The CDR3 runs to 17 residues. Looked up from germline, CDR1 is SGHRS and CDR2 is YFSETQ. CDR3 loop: CASSSAKLADYTDTQYF. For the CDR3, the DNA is TGCGCCAGCAGCTCCGCAAAACTAGCGGACTACACAGATACGCAGTATTTT.

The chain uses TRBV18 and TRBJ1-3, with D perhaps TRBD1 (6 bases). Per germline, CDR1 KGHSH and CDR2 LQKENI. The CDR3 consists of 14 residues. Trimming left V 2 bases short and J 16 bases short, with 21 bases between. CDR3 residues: CASSPIGGEDSKYF. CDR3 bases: TGTGCCAGCTCACCAATAGGAGGGGAGGACAGCAAGTATTTT.

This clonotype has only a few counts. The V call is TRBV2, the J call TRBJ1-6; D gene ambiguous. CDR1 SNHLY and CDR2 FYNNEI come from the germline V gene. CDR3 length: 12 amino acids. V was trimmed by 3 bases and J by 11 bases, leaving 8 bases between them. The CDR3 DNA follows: TGTGCCAGCAGTGAGGGCCGGGCACCCCTCCACTTT. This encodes CASSEGRAPLHF.

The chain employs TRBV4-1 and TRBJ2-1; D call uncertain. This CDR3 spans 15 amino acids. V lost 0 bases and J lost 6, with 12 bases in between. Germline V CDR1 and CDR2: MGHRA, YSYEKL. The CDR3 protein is CASSQDVRALNEQFF. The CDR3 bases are TGCGCCAGCAGCCAAGATGTCCGGGCACTCAATGAGCAGTTCTTC.

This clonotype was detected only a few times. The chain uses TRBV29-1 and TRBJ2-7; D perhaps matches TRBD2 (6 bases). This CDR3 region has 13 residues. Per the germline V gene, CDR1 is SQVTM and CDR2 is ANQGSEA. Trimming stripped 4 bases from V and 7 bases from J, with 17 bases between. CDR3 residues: CSVGSGPYWEQYF. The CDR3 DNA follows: TGCAGCGTTGGCAGCGGGCCTTATTGGGAGCAGTACTTC.

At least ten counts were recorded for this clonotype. CDR3 region: CSATRGQGSNQPQHF. The DNA of the CDR3 is TGCAGTGCTACAAGAGGACAGGGAAGTAATCAGCCCCAGCATTTT. The chain combines TRBV20-1 with TRBJ1-5, with 8 positions matching TRBD1. Germline CDR1 and CDR2: DFQATT and SNEGSKA (reference sequence). The CDR3 sequence is 15 residues long. V was clipped by 4 bases and J by 4 bases; unmatched bases: 9.

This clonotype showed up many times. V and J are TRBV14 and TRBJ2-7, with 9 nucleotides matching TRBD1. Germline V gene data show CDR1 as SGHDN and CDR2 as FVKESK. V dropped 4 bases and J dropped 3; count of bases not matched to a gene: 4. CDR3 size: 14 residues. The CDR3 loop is CASSPDRGVYEQYF. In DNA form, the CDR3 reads TGTGCCAGCAGCCCCGACAGGGGGGTCTACGAGCAGTACTTC.

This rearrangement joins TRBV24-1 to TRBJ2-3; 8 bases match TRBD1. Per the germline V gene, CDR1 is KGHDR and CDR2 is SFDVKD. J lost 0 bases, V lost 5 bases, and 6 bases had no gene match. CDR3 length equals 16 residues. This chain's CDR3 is CATSARTGSSTDTQYF. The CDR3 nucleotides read TGTGCCACCAGTGCCCGGACAGGGTCAAGCACAGATACGCAGTATTTT.

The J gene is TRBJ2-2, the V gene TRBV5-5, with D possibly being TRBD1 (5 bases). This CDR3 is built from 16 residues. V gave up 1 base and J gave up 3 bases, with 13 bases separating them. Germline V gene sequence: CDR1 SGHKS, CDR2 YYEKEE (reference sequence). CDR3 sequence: CASSLIRVVYTGELFF. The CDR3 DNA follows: TGTGCCAGCAGCTTGATCAGGGTGGTCTACACCGGGGAGCTGTTTTTT.

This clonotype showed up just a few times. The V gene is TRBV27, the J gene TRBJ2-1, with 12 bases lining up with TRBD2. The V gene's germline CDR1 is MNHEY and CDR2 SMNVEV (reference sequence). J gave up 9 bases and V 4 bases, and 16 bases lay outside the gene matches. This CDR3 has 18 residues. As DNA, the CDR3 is TGTGCCAGCAGTTGGGGTATTACTAGCGGGAGGTTATGGGGTGAGCAGTTCTTC. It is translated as CASSWGITSGRLWGEQFF.

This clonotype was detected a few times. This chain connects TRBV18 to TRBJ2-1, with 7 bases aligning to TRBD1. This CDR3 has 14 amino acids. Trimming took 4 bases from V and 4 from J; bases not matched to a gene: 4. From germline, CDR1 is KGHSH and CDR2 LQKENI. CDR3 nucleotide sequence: TGTGCCAGCTCACTCTCGACAGGGTACAATGAGCAGTTCTTC. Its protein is CASSLSTGYNEQFF. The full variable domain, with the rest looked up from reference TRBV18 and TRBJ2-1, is NAGVMQNPRHLVRRRGQEARLRCSPMKGHSHVYWYRQLPEEGLKFMVYLQKENIIDESGMPKERFSAEFPKEGPSILRIQQVVRGDSAAYFCASSLSTGYNEQFFGPGTRLTVL.

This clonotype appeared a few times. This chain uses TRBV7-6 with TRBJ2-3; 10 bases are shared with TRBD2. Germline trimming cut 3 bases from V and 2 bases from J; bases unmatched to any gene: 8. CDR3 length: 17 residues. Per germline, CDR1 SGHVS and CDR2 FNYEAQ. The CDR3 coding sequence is TGTGCCAGCAGCTTCTCTGTAGCGGGGGGAATCACAGATACGCAGTATTTT. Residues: CASSFSVAGGITDTQYF. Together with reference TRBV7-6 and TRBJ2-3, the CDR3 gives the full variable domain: GAGVSQSPRYKVTKRGQDVALRCDPISGHVSLYWYRQALGQGPEFLTYFNYEAQQDKSGLPNDRFSAERPEGSISTLTIQRTEQRDSAMYRCASSFSVAGGITDTQYFGPGTRLTVL.

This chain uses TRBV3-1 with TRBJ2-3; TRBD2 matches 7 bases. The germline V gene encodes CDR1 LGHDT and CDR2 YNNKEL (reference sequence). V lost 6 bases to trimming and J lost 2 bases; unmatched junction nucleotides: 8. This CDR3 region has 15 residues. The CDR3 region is CASSTRGDPTDTQYF. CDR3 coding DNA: TGTGCCAGCAGTACTCGGGGGGACCCCACAGATACGCAGTATTTT.